One sample yielded the 24 T cell receptor beta chains listed below, sequenced in a study of OX40 agonist ivuxolimab in advanced cancers. The repertoire was sequenced with immunoSEQ multiplex PCR; TCRdb's copy has only in-frame clones and lacks some. Here the sample spans 20,000 to 30,000 clones, around three quarters being singletons. The input for sequencing was CD4+ or CD8+ T cells sorted from blood, taken in a trial of the OX40 agonist ivuxolimab. These receptors were taken from an adult with an advanced solid tumor such as melanoma, head and neck, liver or kidney cancer.

Only one count was recorded for this clone. The J gene is TRBJ1-4, the V gene TRBV30; TRBD1 is a possible D gene (6 bases). This CDR3 comprises 15 residues. Looked up from germline, CDR1 is GTSNPN and CDR2 is SVGIG (reference sequence). V lost 5 bases and J lost 5, with 18 bases in between. The CDR3 bases are TGTGCCTGGGGCCGCGGAACAGGGATGAATGAAAAACTGTTTTTT. It specifies CAWGRGTGMNEKLFF.

The chain couples TRBV11-3 to TRBJ2-6; no firm D call. This CDR3 spans 14 amino acids. Trimming took 7 bases from V and 0 from J, leaving 7 bases between them. The V gene's germline CDR1 is SGHNT and CDR2 YENEEA. The CDR3 spells CASIAISGANVLTF. Written as DNA, the CDR3 is TGTGCCAGCATCGCTATCTCTGGGGCCAACGTCCTGACTTTC.

J is TRBJ1-4 and V is TRBV7-9, with D perhaps TRBD1 (6 bases). Germline assignment: CDR1 SEHNR and CDR2 FQNEAQ (reference sequence). Trimming removed 5 bases at V and 3 bases at J, with 13 bases between. This CDR3 is built from 15 residues. Written as DNA, the CDR3 is TGTGCCAGCAGCACTGGGGGGGCGGCTAATGAAAAACTGTTTTTT. The encoded protein is CASSTGGAANEKLFF.

The V call is TRBV7-9, the J call TRBJ2-5, with D possibly matching TRBD2 (6 bases). The V end lost 1 base, the J end lost 5 bases, and 8 bases lay between the germline ends. Germline loops: CDR1 SEHNR, CDR2 FQNEAQ (reference sequence). The CDR3 is 13 amino acids. CDR3 in amino acids: CASSLVREETQYF. DNA of the CDR3: TGTGCCAGCAGCTTAGTTCGGGAGGAGACCCAGTACTTC.

The V gene is TRBV7-2, the J gene TRBJ2-5; D possibly corresponds to TRBD1 (5 bases). Between the trimmed V and J ends, which lost 2 bases and 12 bases, there was a span of 16 bases. Per the germline V gene, CDR1 is SGHTA and CDR2 is FQGNSA. This CDR3 is 13 amino acids long. The DNA of the CDR3 is TGTGCCAGCAGCTTACGTCAGCAGGGTGTTGAGTACTTC. Protein: CASSLRQQGVEYF. Full variable domain (remainder filled in from reference TRBV7-2 and TRBJ2-5): GAGVSQSPSNKVTEKGKDVELRCDPISGHTALYWYRQSLGQGLEFLIYFQGNSAPDKSGLPSDRFSAERTGGSVSTLTIQRTQQEDSAVYLCASSLRQQGVEYFGPGTRLLVL.

The gene calls are TRBV7-9 and TRBJ2-2; 8 nucleotides line up with TRBD1. Germline assignment: CDR1 SEHNR and CDR2 FQNEAQ (reference sequence). The CDR3 has 16 residues. Trimming at V came to 5 bases and at J to 4 bases, leaving 9 bases not matched to a gene. The CDR3 is CASSTQGGESTGELFF. DNA for the CDR3: TGTGCCAGCAGCACACAGGGGGGCGAAAGCACCGGGGAGCTGTTTTTT.

The chain uses TRBV6-6 and TRBJ1-5; D unclear. Germline CDR1 MNHNY, CDR2 SVGAGI (reference sequence). This CDR3 is built from 12 residues. The germline V and J ends were trimmed by 6 bases and 9 bases, with 12 bases remaining between them. The CDR3 loop reads CASRNGEWPQHF. As DNA, the CDR3 is TGTGCCAGCAGAAATGGGGAGTGGCCCCAGCATTTT.

V usage is TRBV29-1 and J usage is TRBJ2-7; maybe TRBD2 (5 bases). The V end was cut by 3 bases, the J end by 0 bases, with 9 bases between. CDR1 is SQVTM and CDR2 is ANQGSEA in the germline V gene. The CDR3 has 13 residues. The CDR3 DNA follows: TGCAGCGTTGAGACGGGAAGCTCCTACGAGCAGTACTTC. Amino acids: CSVETGSSYEQYF.

The V call is TRBV7-6, the J call TRBJ2-7; D is unclear. Trimming took 5 bases from V and 4 from J, leaving 15 bases between them. Germline CDR1 is SGHVS and CDR2 is FNYEAQ. This CDR3 has 14 amino acids. CDR3 loop: CASSPLYRDYEQYF. DNA of the CDR3: TGTGCCAGCAGCCCCCTTTACAGAGATTACGAGCAGTACTTC.

The chain links TRBV11-3 to TRBJ2-2; D is possibly TRBD2 (6 bases). This CDR3 has 14 residues. Trimming stripped 6 bases from V and 4 bases from J, with 12 bases between. Germline V lookup: CDR1 SGHNT, CDR2 YENEEA. The CDR3 DNA reads as TGTGCCAGCAGTGCGGGGCCAAGCACCGGGGAGCTGTTTTTT. This sequence encodes CASSAGPSTGELFF.

This chain links TRBV19 with TRBJ2-3; D is perhaps TRBD2 (6 bases). V was clipped by 6 bases and J by 2 bases, with 12 bases between them. Germline V gene lookup returns CDR1 LNHDA and CDR2 SQIVND (reference sequence). CDR3 size: 14 residues. This CDR3 is CASRVWRDTDTQYF. The CDR3 region has the DNA TGTGCCAGTAGAGTCTGGAGGGACACAGATACGCAGTATTTT.

The chain joins TRBV6-6 to TRBJ1-6, with a tentative D call TRBD1 (5 bases). From germline, CDR1 is MNHNY and CDR2 SVGAGI (reference sequence). V was clipped by 2 bases and J by 7 bases, with 12 bases between them. There are 15 residues in the CDR3. The chain's CDR3 is CASSYDSLANSPLHF. The CDR3 DNA follows: TGTGCCAGCAGTTACGACAGCCTGGCAAATTCACCCCTCCACTTT.

This clone was observed a few times. The gene calls are TRBV7-3 and TRBJ2-2, with D perhaps being TRBD1 or TRBD2 (5 bases each). Looked up from germline, CDR1 is SGHTA and CDR2 is FQGTGA. V lost 3 bases and J 4 bases, leaving 6 bases between the germline ends. The CDR3 runs 13 residues. CDR3 amino acids: CASSLGRTGELFF. DNA of the CDR3: TGTGCCAGCAGCTTGGGACGCACCGGGGAGCTGTTTTTT.

This chain joins TRBV7-2 and TRBJ2-7; D is unclear. CDR1 SGHTA and CDR2 FQGNSA come from the germline V gene. Deletions cut 1 base from V and 2 bases from J, with 6 bases between. The CDR3 contains 13 residues. CDR3 amino acids: CASSLVGTYEQYF. Written as DNA, the CDR3 is TGTGCCAGCAGCTTAGTGGGCACCTACGAGCAGTACTTC.

Here the CDR3 reads CASSLSLVGRHTDTQYF. CDR3 bases: TGTGCCAGCAGTTTATCCCTGGTGGGGCGGCACACAGATACGCAGTATTTT. V is TRBV27 and J is TRBJ2-3; D perhaps matches TRBD1 (5 bases). Trimming shortened V by 0 bases and J by 2 bases, and 15 bases separated the two germline ends. The CDR3 length is 17 residues. The germline gives CDR1 MNHEY, CDR2 SMNVEV (reference sequence).

The chain has TRBV9 and TRBJ1-4; D is unresolved. CDR1 and CDR2 (germline): SGDLS, YYNGEE. Trimming left V 3 bases short and J 4 bases short, with 13 bases between. The CDR3 sequence is 15 residues long. CDR3 nucleotide sequence: TGTGCCAGCAGCGCCCCTGGCGGTTTTAATGAAAAACTGTTTTTT. Protein sequence: CASSAPGGFNEKLFF.

This clone was picked up a small number of times. The V and J genes are TRBV28 and TRBJ1-2, with 8 bases identical to TRBD1. J was trimmed by 0 bases and V by 5 bases; bases with no gene match: 20. The CDR3 is made up of 20 amino acids. Germline values: CDR1 MDHEN, CDR2 SYDVKM. In nucleotides, the CDR3 is TGTGCCAGCAGTCTAAGAATTATTCGACAGGGGTCTACCCCTAACTATGGCTACACCTTC. It translates to CASSLRIIRQGSTPNYGYTF.

CDR3 in DNA: TGCGCCAGCAGCTTGGAGTTTGAGCAGTTCTTC. Residues: CASSLEFEQFF. The V gene is TRBV5-1, the J gene TRBJ2-1; D unclear. V was clipped by 0 bases and J by 9 bases, with 4 bases between them. The germline CDR1 and CDR2 sequences are SGHRS and YFSETQ. The CDR3 covers 11 residues. The variable domain in full, with the rest retrieved from reference TRBV5-1 and TRBJ2-1, is KAGVTQTPRYLIKTRGQQVTLSCSPISGHRSVSWYQQTPGQGLQFLFEYFSETQRNKGNFPGRFSGRQFSNSRSEMNVSTLELGDSALYLCASSLEFEQFFGPGTRLTVL.

The chain recombines TRBV18 with TRBJ2-3; a weak D match, TRBD1 (6 bases). The V and J ends lost 0 bases and 2 bases respectively, with 15 bases between them. The CDR3 runs to 17 residues. Germline lookup yields CDR1 KGHSH and CDR2 LQKENI. CDR3 protein: CASSPPLGDKHTDTQYF. CDR3 bases: TGTGCCAGCTCACCACCATTAGGGGACAAGCACACAGATACGCAGTATTTT.

The chain recombines TRBV30 with TRBJ2-7, with D possibly called TRBD1 or TRBD2 (5 bases each). V was trimmed by 4 bases and J by 3 bases, leaving 16 bases between them. The CDR3 covers 14 residues. CDR1 and CDR2 (germline): GTSNPN, SVGIG (reference sequence). CDR3 loop: CAWNGAQAYYEQYF. CDR3 nucleotide sequence: TGTGCCTGGAACGGGGCTCAAGCCTACTACGAGCAGTACTTC.

V usage is TRBV4-1 and J usage is TRBJ2-7; 8 bases are shared with TRBD1. V trimming: 0 bases; J trimming: 2 bases; junction bases outside the gene matches: 15. The germline V gene has CDR1 MGHRA and CDR2 YSYEKL. The CDR3 totals 19 residues. CDR3 amino acids: CASSQDHTPDRVSAYEQYF. The CDR3 DNA follows: TGCGCCAGCAGCCAAGACCACACGCCGGACAGGGTCTCAGCCTACGAGCAGTACTTC.

The rearrangement links TRBV6-6 to TRBJ1-2; D perhaps matches TRBD1 (5 bases). V lost 5 bases and J 3 bases, leaving 13 bases between the germline ends. This CDR3 comprises 14 residues. Per the germline V gene, CDR1 is MNHNY and CDR2 is SVGAGI (reference sequence). The CDR3: CASSTTTDHYGYTF. DNA for the CDR3: TGTGCCAGCAGTACCACGACAGATCACTATGGCTACACCTTC.

V is TRBV10-3 and J is TRBJ1-6; 9 bases are shared with TRBD1. CDR3 length equals 16 residues. Germline loops: CDR1 ENHRY, CDR2 SYGVKD. V lost 0 bases and J lost 9; bases outside the gene matches: 6. DNA for the CDR3: TGTGCCATCAGTGAGTCCGCCCGGACAGGGGCTTCACCCCTCCACTTT. Translating gives CAISESARTGASPLHF.

This chain joins TRBV18 and TRBJ2-5, with 12 bases lining up with TRBD1. In germline, CDR1 is KGHSH, CDR2 LQKENI. This CDR3 comprises 17 residues. J was trimmed by 4 bases and V by 2 bases; bases with no gene match: 8. The CDR3: CASSPLGQGAKGETQYF. CDR3 nucleotides: TGTGCCAGCTCACCATTGGGACAGGGGGCGAAGGGAGAGACCCAGTACTTC.